This T cell receptor (beta chain) is from a study of blood T cell repertoires in COVID-19. Measured with immunoSEQ multiplex PCR; TCRdb has only the in-frame clones, and not every one. The top ten hold roughly 5% of the sample, which has about 160,000 clones, 85% seen once. The CDR3 sequence is 16 residues long. In germline, CDR1 is SGDLS, CDR2 YYNGEE. V was shortened by 3 bases and J by 1 base, with 16 bases between the two germline ends. The rearrangement links TRBV9 to TRBJ1-1, with D maybe TRBD1 (6 bases). The receptor's source is a woman in her forties or fifties with COVID-19, enrolled during active disease. The material sequenced was peripheral blood. CDR3 protein: CASSATGTKKNTEAFF. CDR3 DNA sequence: TGTGCCAGCAGCGCCACCGGGACAAAGAAGAACACTGAAGCTTTCTTT.